These 22 T cell receptor beta chains came from one sample sequenced in a study of T-cell memory formation after mild COVID-19. TCRdb re-analysed the 5' RACE reads in MiXCR, keeping a single row per CDR3 protein. The table lists 350,000 to 400,000 distinct CDR3 sequences, around 15% of them singletons. Input material: PBMCs or a T cell subset sorted from them (not recorded which). Receptors were obtained from a man aged 18 to 30 who had mild COVID-19 (a few samples of this study predate the infection). Cell type and time point are not known.

The V call is TRBV7-9, the J call TRBJ1-2, with TRBD1 matching 8 bases. Germline lookup yields CDR1 SEHNR and CDR2 FQNEAQ (reference sequence). The CDR3 sequence is 18 residues long. V lost 5 bases to trimming and J lost 4 bases; unmatched junction nucleotides: 18. The CDR3 nucleotides are TGTGCCAGCAGCATACCGACAGGGGCCAAGGGAAGGGGCTATGGCTACACCTTC. Translated, it gives CASSIPTGAKGRGYGYTF.

Worth noting for this clonotype: This could be a read error, since a much larger clone is one nucleotide away. The chain has TRBV6-6 and TRBJ2-6; D may match TRBD1 or TRBD2 (5 bases each). Germline lookup yields CDR1 MNHNY and CDR2 SVGAGI (reference sequence). V was shortened by 6 bases and J by 0 bases, with 6 bases between the two germline ends. This CDR3 comprises 14 residues. CDR3 coding DNA: TGTGCCAGCAGGGGGGACTCTGGGGCCAACGTCCTGACTTTC. Translated: CASRGDSGANVLTF.

V is TRBV5-8 and J is TRBJ1-4, with 10 nucleotides matching TRBD1. The junction had 8 bases not matched to a gene; V was cut back by 4 bases and J by 8 bases. The CDR3 spans 15 residues. Germline values: CDR1 SGHTS, CDR2 YDEGEE. In DNA form, the CDR3 reads TGTGCCAGCAGCCCTGGGACAGGGGCTCAGGAAAAACTGTTTTTT. Encoded protein: CASSPGTGAQEKLFF.

This clonotype was counted between two and nine times. This chain links TRBV7-9 with TRBJ2-4; 8 positions match TRBD1. CDR1 is SEHNR, CDR2 FQNEAQ, per germline (reference sequence). The V segment lost 5 bases and the J segment 3 bases; nucleotides outside the gene matches: 9. The CDR3 is 16 amino acids. In DNA form, the CDR3 reads TGTGCCAGCAGCCAGGACAGGGAATCGATCAAAAACATTCAGTACTTC. This encodes CASSQDRESIKNIQYF.

There are many counts of this clonotype. The chain is built from TRBV29-1 and TRBJ1-2; D uncertain. V gave up 6 bases and J gave up 6 bases, with 8 bases separating them. Per the germline V gene, CDR1 is SQVTM and CDR2 is ANQGSEA. This CDR3 spans 10 amino acids. The CDR3 here is CSVDRHGYTF. The CDR3 region has the DNA TGCAGCGTCGACCGGCATGGCTACACCTTC.

The sample holds a few counts of this clonotype. This sequence joins TRBV3-1 and TRBJ1-1; 8 bases are shared with TRBD1. The CDR3 totals 17 residues. Germline assignment: CDR1 LGHDT and CDR2 YNNKEL (reference sequence). The J segment lost 1 base and the V segment lost 1 base, leaving 8 bases of the junction unmatched. CDR3 protein: CASSQAEGGTGNTEAFF. In nucleotides, the CDR3 is TGTGCCAGCAGCCAAGCCGAAGGGGGGACAGGGAACACTGAAGCTTTCTTT.

V is TRBV3-1 and J is TRBJ2-2; D not certain. Trimming pared 2 bases from V and 4 bases from J, leaving 5 bases between. CDR3 size: 13 residues. Germline V gene sequence: CDR1 LGHDT, CDR2 YNNKEL (reference sequence). DNA for the CDR3: TGTGCCAGCAGCCAACCCCTCACCGGGGAGCTGTTTTTT. Protein sequence: CASSQPLTGELFF.

The chain has TRBV4-1 and TRBJ1-1, with D perhaps TRBD1 (6 bases). The CDR3 length is 15 residues. Trimming took off 3 bases at V and 3 bases at J, with 14 bases between the two ends. CDR1 is MGHRA and CDR2 is YSYEKL in the germline V gene. The CDR3 sequence: CASSHPIGGDTEAFF. CDR3 nucleotide sequence: TGCGCCAGCAGCCACCCCATAGGGGGAGACACTGAAGCTTTCTTT.

This clonotype was seen more than once but under ten times. The gene calls are TRBV6-6 and TRBJ2-7; 7 nucleotides line up with TRBD1. Losses at the gene ends were 6 bases for V and 4 bases for J; bases not matched to a gene: 6. CDR1 and CDR2 from the germline V gene are MNHNY and SVGAGI (reference sequence). This CDR3 region has 13 residues. CDR3 in DNA: TGTGCCAGCAGAACGGGACAGAGTTACGAGCAGTACTTC. Translation gives CASRTGQSYEQYF.

This clonotype was counted only a few times. This sequence joins TRBV7-9 and TRBJ2-6; D is uncertain. Between the trimmed V and J ends, which lost 5 bases and 0 bases, there was a span of 5 bases. Germline CDR1 is SEHNR and CDR2 is FQNEAQ (reference sequence). This CDR3 region has 14 residues. CDR3 DNA: TGTGCCAGCAGCCTACCCTCTGGGGCCAACGTCCTGACTTTC. It specifies CASSLPSGANVLTF.

The chain carries TRBV9 and TRBJ1-2; the D is unclear. This CDR3 is built from 15 residues. The V end was cut by 4 bases, the J end by 1 base, with 14 bases between. CDR1 and CDR2 (germline): SGDLS, YYNGEE. The CDR3 protein is CASSPEGRRNYGYTF. The CDR3 DNA is TGTGCCAGCAGCCCCGAGGGCAGACGTAACTATGGCTACACCTTC. The complete variable domain, with remaining parts taken from reference TRBV9 and TRBJ1-2, reads DSGVTQTPKHLITATGQRVTLRCSPRSGDLSVYWYQQSLDQGLQFLIQYYNGEERAKGNILERFSAQQFPDLHSELNLSSLELGDSALYFCASSPEGRRNYGYTFGSGTRLTVV.

On this clonotype itself: At one end, the junction sequence differs from germline, possibly due to a read error. J is TRBJ1-4 and V is TRBV5-4, with 9 bases matching TRBD1. The CDR3 length is 14 residues. Per germline, CDR1 SGHNT and CDR2 YYREEE (reference sequence). The CDR3 is CASSLQGATEQLFF. CDR3 bases: TGTGCCAGCAGCTTACAGGGGGCAACTGAACAACTGTTTTTT.

This sequence joins TRBV10-3 and TRBJ1-5; TRBD1 matches 9 bases. Losses at the gene ends were 6 bases for V and 5 bases for J; bases not matched to a gene: 5. The CDR3 is made up of 14 amino acids. Germline V gene lookup returns CDR1 ENHRY and CDR2 SYGVKD. For the CDR3, the DNA is TGTGCCATCAGACCGGGACAGGGCGATCAGCCCCAGCATTTT. Protein: CAIRPGQGDQPQHF.

This clonotype was seen a handful of times. V gene TRBV18 combines with J gene TRBJ1-1, with D maybe TRBD1 (6 bases). This CDR3 comprises 12 residues. The V gene's germline CDR1 is KGHSH and CDR2 LQKENI. Trimming removed 2 bases at V and 8 bases at J, with 9 bases between. CDR3 sequence: CASSPRGGEAFF. CDR3 sequence (DNA): TGTGCCAGCTCACCAAGGGGGGGCGAAGCTTTCTTT.

The chain links TRBV27 to TRBJ2-5; D may be TRBD1 (6 bases). The CDR3 has 13 residues. Germline V gives CDR1 MNHEY, CDR2 SMNVEV (reference sequence). Trimming left V 6 bases short and J 0 bases short, with 8 bases between. CDR3 nucleotides: TGTGCCAGCAGCAAGGGGGACCAAGAGACCCAGTACTTC. Encoded protein: CASSKGDQETQYF.

V and J are TRBV27 and TRBJ2-2, with 8 bases that match TRBD2. The J segment lost 4 bases and the V segment lost 8 bases, leaving 3 bases of the junction unmatched. Germline lookup yields CDR1 MNHEY and CDR2 SMNVEV (reference sequence). This CDR3 spans 13 amino acids. The CDR3 region is CASEGLGTGELFF. In DNA form, the CDR3 reads TGTGCCAGCGAGGGACTAGGCACCGGGGAGCTGTTTTTT.

This clonotype was detected only a few times. The chain joins TRBV12-3 or TRBV12-4 to TRBJ1-5; 9 bases align to TRBD1. With 7 bases clipped from V and 4 bases from J, the junction kept 5 bases outside the gene matches. There are 14 residues in the CDR3. DNA for the CDR3: TGTGCCAGCACCCAGACAGGGGGTAATCAGCCCCAGCATTTT. Translated, it gives CASTQTGGNQPQHF.

This clonotype occurred a few times. The gene calls are TRBV11-2 and TRBJ2-2; TRBD1 matches at 8 bases. Germline-derived CDR1 and CDR2 are SGHAT and FQNNGV. J lost 5 bases, V lost 5 bases, and 10 bases had no gene match. The CDR3 is 16 amino acids. The CDR3 region has the DNA TGTGCCAGCAGCCATGGACAGGGCGGGTGGACCGGGGAGCTGTTTTTT. Translation: CASSHGQGGWTGELFF. Variable domain in full (rest from reference TRBV11-2 and TRBJ2-2): EAGVAQSPRYKIIEKRQSVAFWCNPISGHATLYWYQQILGQGPKLLIQFQNNGVVDDSQLPKDRFSAERLKGVDSTLKIQPAKLEDSAVYLCASSHGQGGWTGELFFGEGSRLTVL.

The rearrangement joins TRBV28 to TRBJ2-7; D is unresolved. CDR1 is MDHEN, CDR2 SYDVKM, per germline. CDR3 size: 13 residues. V lost 5 bases, J lost 0 bases, and 8 bases lay in between. CDR3: CASSPQSSYEQYV. CDR3 nucleotide sequence: TGTGCCAGCAGTCCACAGAGCTCCTACGAGCAGTACGTC.

This clonotype has a handful of counts. This chain uses TRBV3-1 with TRBJ1-4; D is unresolved. V lost 3 bases and J lost 3, with 8 bases in between. CDR3 size: 14 residues. The germline gives CDR1 LGHDT, CDR2 YNNKEL (reference sequence). CDR3 amino acids: CASSQTLANEKLFF. The CDR3 coding sequence is TGTGCCAGCAGCCAGACTTTGGCTAATGAAAAACTGTTTTTT.

This clonotype was seen more than once but under ten times. The V and J genes are TRBV12-3 or TRBV12-4 and TRBJ1-2, with D perhaps TRBD1 (5 bases). V lost 8 bases and J 8 bases, leaving 15 bases between the germline ends. The CDR3 sequence is 12 residues long. The CDR3 nucleotides are TGTGCCAGCGGCCCTACCGGGGGAGGCTACACCTTC. Translating gives CASGPTGGGYTF.

The table lists this clonotype with a few counts. The chain joins TRBV7-2 to TRBJ2-7, with 11 nucleotides matching TRBD1. Germline trimming cut 3 bases from V and 3 bases from J; bases unmatched to any gene: 1. In germline, CDR1 is SGHTA, CDR2 FQGNSA. This CDR3 has 14 residues. CDR3 bases: TGTGCCAGCAGCTTTGGGACAGGGGGCTACGAGCAGTACGTC. Its translation: CASSFGTGGYEQYV.